This T cell receptor beta chain was identified during a study of Graves' ophthalmopathy and Graves' hyperthyroidism. Regarding the study as a whole: At just over 70% sensitivity and approximately 72% specificity, the model predicted progression of the ophthalmopathy.

Amplified TCR beta CDR3 regions were obtained using RNA transcripts as template. A first-round RT-PCR used HTBI primers, followed by a second-round multiplex PCR. TCRdb redid the calling of the multiplex PCR reads with MiXCR, one entry per CDR3 protein. Altogether about 210,000 distinct CDR3 sequences are present, under 30% being singletons, with the ten largest covering about 9.1%. In germline, CDR1 is MNHNS, CDR2 SASEGT. V trimming: 2 bases; J trimming: 3 bases; junction bases outside the gene matches: 9. The CDR3 runs 17 residues. In its sample, this clonotype was seen many times. Its antigen is currently unknown. Other autoimmune diseases, uncontrolled infections, pregnancy or lactation excluded patients from enrollment. PBMCs were obtained from 9.5 to 10 ml of fresh peripheral blood.

This chain links TRBV6-1 with TRBJ1-5; TRBD1 matches 8 bases. This sequence was found in a man aged 50 or older with Graves' ophthalmopathy. The sample was peripheral blood. CDR3 sequence reads: CASSEKGQEKNNQPQHF. The CDR3 DNA is TGTGCCAGCAGTGAAAAGGGACAGGAAAAAAACAATCAGCCCCAGCATTTT.